This T cell receptor (beta chain) derives from a study of blood T cell repertoires in COVID-19. Study-level background: Collection of acute and convalescent COVID-19 samples took place in the United States, Italy and Spain. T cells, B-cell-depleted T cells, or PBMCs supplied cDNA or gDNA.

Authors' data handling: The assay estimated nucleated cells by amplifying reference gene primers. Assay used: immunoSEQ multiplex PCR; TCRdb lists only in-frame clones, some missing. Clone size and the V and J calls come from that table; the DNA yielded D and trimming. The data show under 200,000 clones, just under 90% seen once. V lost 5 bases and J lost 0, with 5 bases in between. The CDR3 loop spans 14 amino acids. CDR1 is LNHDA, CDR2 SQIVND, per germline (reference sequence). This clone was recorded only once. The material sequenced was peripheral blood. The chain recombines TRBV19 with TRBJ1-6; the D gene is possibly TRBD1 (5 bases). This TCR came from a man between 18 and 29 years old with active or convalescent COVID-19. Here the CDR3 reads CASSDSSYNSPLHF. As DNA, the CDR3 is TGTGCCAGTAGTGACAGCTCCTATAATTCACCCCTCCACTTT. Full variable domain (rest looked up from reference TRBV19 and TRBJ1-6): DGGITQSPKYLFRKEGQNVTLSCEQNLNHDAMYWYRQDPGQGLRLIYYSQIVNDFQKGDIAEGYSVSREKKESFPLTVTSAQKNPTAFYLCASSDSSYNSPLHFGNGTRLTVT.